This T cell receptor (beta chain) is drawn from a study of blood T cell repertoires in COVID-19 (dated by TCRdb to about 2020). A note on the overall study: The collaborator samples originated in the United States, Italy and Spain and spanned the acute and convalescent phases of COVID-19. The prospective study material was composed of cDNA or gDNA derived from T cells, B-cell-depleted T cells, or PBMCs. The dataset comprised deeply sampled blood TCRbeta repertoires from subjects exposed to, actively infected with, or recovered from COVID-19. The repertoires were made available in a free public database intended to serve as a resource for research on the immune response to SARS-CoV-2. Samples were obtained from the ongoing ImmuneRACE study (first 160 participants) and from 950 to 1,500 subjects provided by 6 global collaborators. The sample metadata nearly always contained a de-identified subject ID, COVID-19 status, age in years and sex. Where HLA class I and class II types were available, the types were taken from metadata supplied by the sample provider, not from assay-based typing. What the research found in general, with its limitations: The quantity of clinical and demographic metadata differed by source and by participant and was supplied without curation.

From its cysteine to its phenylalanine, the CDR3 spans 15 amino acids. Only the CDR3 portion is preserved as DNA: 45 bases, with reading frame beginning at the first base. The trim is 2 bases for V and 7 bases for J, with a gap of 14 bases between the germline ends. The germline V gene sets CDR1 to MNHEY and CDR2 to SVGAGI. There are a few counts of this clone. Its recognized antigen is unknown. Base qualities are not provided; no much larger clone lies one nucleotide away. The immunoSEQ Assay, a bias-controlled multiplex PCR, was used to amplify TCRbeta CDR3 regions from genomic DNA. In the authors' own workflow: Within the assay, amplification of reference gene primers was used to estimate how many nucleated cells each sample contained. To quantify the absolute abundance of each unique TCRbeta CDR3 rearrangement, sequence reads were collapsed and filtered. Productive Simpson clonality was computed per sample as the square root of Simpson's diversity index over productive rearrangements. The source is immuneACCESS, and TCRdb retained only in-frame sequences with V and J called. Part of the clones is not carried over; for the studies checked, unresolved V genes explain less than half of this, and the remainder is unexplained. That table supplies the V and J calls and clone size; D and trimming were determined from the DNA. This sample has about 73,000 clones in its table, and 70% to 85% of those were observed once. The ten largest clones represent 4.1% of the sample.

Each collaborating institution followed its own protocols to collect whole blood in K2EDTA tubes. Collaborator samples were shipped for TCRbeta analysis as frozen whole blood, isolated PBMCs, or DNA extracted from either sample type. Sequenced input: peripheral blood. The origin of this receptor is a woman aged 60-75 years with acute or convalescent COVID-19. This chain is built from TRBV6-5 and TRBJ1-4; a weak D assignment points to TRBD1 (5 bases agree). The CDR3: CASSYSRAPAEKLFF. The DNA is as follows: TGTGCCAGCAGTTACAGCAGGGCCCCGGCTGAAAAACTGTTTTTT.